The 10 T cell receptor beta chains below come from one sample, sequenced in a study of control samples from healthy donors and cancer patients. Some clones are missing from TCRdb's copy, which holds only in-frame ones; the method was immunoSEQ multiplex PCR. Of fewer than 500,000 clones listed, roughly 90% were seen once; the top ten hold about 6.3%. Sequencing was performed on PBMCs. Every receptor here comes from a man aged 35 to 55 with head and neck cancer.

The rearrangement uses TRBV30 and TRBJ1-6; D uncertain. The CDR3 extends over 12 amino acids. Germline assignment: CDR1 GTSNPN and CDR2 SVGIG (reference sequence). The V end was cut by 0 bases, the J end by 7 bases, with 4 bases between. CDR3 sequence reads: CAWSVTNSPLHF. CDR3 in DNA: TGTGCCTGGAGTGTGACAAATTCACCCCTCCACTTT.

The CDR3 sequence is CASSEWRTGGDYGYTF. CDR3 in DNA: TGTGCCAGCAGTGAATGGCGAACAGGGGGCGACTATGGCTACACCTTC. This chain uses TRBV25-1 with TRBJ1-2, with TRBD1 matching over 9 bases. This CDR3 spans 16 amino acids. The germline gives CDR1 MGHDK, CDR2 SYGVNS. V was clipped by 1 base and J by 3 bases; unmatched bases: 6.

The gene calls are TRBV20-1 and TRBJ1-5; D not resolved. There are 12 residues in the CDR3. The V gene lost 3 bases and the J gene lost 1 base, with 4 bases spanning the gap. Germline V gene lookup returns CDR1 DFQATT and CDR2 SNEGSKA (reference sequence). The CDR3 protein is CSASHSNQPQHF. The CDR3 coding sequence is TGCAGTGCTAGTCACAGCAATCAGCCCCAGCATTTT.

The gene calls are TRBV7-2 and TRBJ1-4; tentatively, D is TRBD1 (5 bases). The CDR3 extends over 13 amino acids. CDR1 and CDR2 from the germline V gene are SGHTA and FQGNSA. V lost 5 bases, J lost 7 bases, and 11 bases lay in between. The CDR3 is CASSLGGFEKLFF. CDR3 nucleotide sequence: TGTGCCAGCAGCCTCGGGGGTTTTGAAAAACTGTTTTTT.

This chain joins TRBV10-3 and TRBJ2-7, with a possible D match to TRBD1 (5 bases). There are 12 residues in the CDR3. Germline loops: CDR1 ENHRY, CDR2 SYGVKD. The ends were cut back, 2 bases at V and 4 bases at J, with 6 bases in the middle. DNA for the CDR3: TGTGCCATCAGTGAGACAGGATACGAGCAGTACTTC. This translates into CAISETGYEQYF.

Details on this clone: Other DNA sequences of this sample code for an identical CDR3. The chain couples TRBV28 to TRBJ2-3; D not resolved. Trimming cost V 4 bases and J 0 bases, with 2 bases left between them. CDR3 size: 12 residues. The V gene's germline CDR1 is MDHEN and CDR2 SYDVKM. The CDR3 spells CASSYSTDTQYF. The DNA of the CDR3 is TGTGCCAGCAGTTACAGCACAGATACGCAGTATTTT.

The CDR3 DNA follows: TGTGCCAGCAGTTTCACCGACAGCACGGGGGACGAGCAGTACTTC. Amino acids: CASSFTDSTGDEQYF. The chain has TRBV27 and TRBJ2-7, with D possibly being TRBD2 (6 bases). The V gene's germline CDR1 is MNHEY and CDR2 SMNVEV (reference sequence). CDR3 length: 15 amino acids. V was pared by 3 bases and J by 5 bases, with 17 bases between.

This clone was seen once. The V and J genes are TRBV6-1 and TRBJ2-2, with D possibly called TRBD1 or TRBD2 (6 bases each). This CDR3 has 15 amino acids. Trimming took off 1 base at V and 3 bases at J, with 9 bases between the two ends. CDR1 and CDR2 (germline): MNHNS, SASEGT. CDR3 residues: CASSEEGGHTGELFF. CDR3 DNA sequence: TGTGCCAGCAGTGAAGAGGGGGGCCACACCGGGGAGCTGTTTTTT.

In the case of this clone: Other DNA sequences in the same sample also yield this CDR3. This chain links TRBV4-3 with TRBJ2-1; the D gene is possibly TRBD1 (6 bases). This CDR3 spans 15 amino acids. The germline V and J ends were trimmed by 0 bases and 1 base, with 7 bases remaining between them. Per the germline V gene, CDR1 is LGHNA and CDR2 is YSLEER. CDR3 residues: CASSQDRGSYNEQFF. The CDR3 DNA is TGCGCCAGCAGCCAAGACAGGGGTTCCTACAATGAGCAGTTCTTC.

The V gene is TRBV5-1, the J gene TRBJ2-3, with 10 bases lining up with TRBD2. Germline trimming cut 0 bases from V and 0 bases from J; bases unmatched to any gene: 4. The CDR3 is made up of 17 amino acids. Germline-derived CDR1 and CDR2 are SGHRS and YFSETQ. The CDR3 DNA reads TGCGCCAGCAGCTTGGGGGCTAGCGGGGGTAGCACAGATACGCAGTATTTT. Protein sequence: CASSLGASGGSTDTQYF.